The 4 T cell receptor beta chains given below trace back to one sample, sequenced in a study of blood T cell repertoires in COVID-19. Some clones are missing from TCRdb's copy, which holds only in-frame ones; the method was immunoSEQ multiplex PCR. Among roughly 250,000 clones listed, approximately 85% were seen once. Sequenced sample: peripheral blood. These receptor sequences come from a human donor with COVID-19, enrolled during active disease. The donor label of this sample is uncertain.

This rearrangement joins TRBV11-2 to TRBJ2-2; tentatively, D is TRBD2 (5 bases). V lost 5 bases, J lost 0 bases, and 10 bases lay in between. This CDR3 has 15 amino acids. Germline-derived CDR1 and CDR2 are SGHAT and FQNNGV. Here the CDR3 reads CASSGVGANTGELFF. The CDR3 DNA reads TGTGCCAGCAGCGGCGTGGGAGCGAACACCGGGGAGCTGTTTTTT.

Only one count was recorded for this clone. The V and J genes are TRBV7-6 and TRBJ1-2, with 9 bases that match TRBD1. CDR3 size: 15 residues. The V gene end was trimmed by 6 bases and the J gene end by 4 bases; junction bases not matched to a gene: 9. Per the germline V gene, CDR1 is SGHVS and CDR2 is FNYEAQ. The CDR3 bases are TGTGCCAGCAGGAAAGAGGACAGGGGCATCTATGGCTACACCTTC. Translated, it gives CASRKEDRGIYGYTF.

This clone was seen a single time. V usage is TRBV25-1 and J usage is TRBJ2-2; TRBD1 might be the D (6 bases). The V and J ends lost 7 bases and 5 bases respectively, with 11 bases between them. Germline CDR1 and CDR2: MGHDK and SYGVNS. The CDR3 length is 13 residues. CDR3 loop: CASTYRDTGELFF. CDR3 DNA: TGTGCCAGCACCTACAGGGATACCGGGGAGCTGTTTTTT.

The V call is TRBV12-5, the J call TRBJ2-6; tentative D call: TRBD2 (5 bases). Deletions cut 5 bases from V and 0 bases from J, with 11 bases between. CDR3 length: 16 amino acids. CDR1 and CDR2 from the germline V gene are LGHNT and FRNRAP. Written as DNA, the CDR3 is TGTGCTAGTGGTCCGGAGGCGGCCTCTGGGGCCAACGTCCTGACTTTC. Translation gives CASGPEAASGANVLTF.